The following is a T cell receptor (beta chain) sequence with its context. What this receptor recognizes is not known. Base qualities are not recorded, but no much larger clone differs from it by a single base. These data belong to a study of blood T cell repertoires in COVID-19 (dated by TCRdb to about 2020). A note on the overall study: Samples covering the acute and convalescent phases of COVID-19 were provided by collaborators in the United States, Italy and Spain. The samples were drawn from two sources: the first 160 participants of the ongoing ImmuneRACE study, and 1,000 to 1,500 subjects contributed by 6 global collaborators. The material from the prospective study consisted of cDNA or gDNA derived from T cells, B-cell-depleted T cells, or PBMCs. Where available, HLA class I and class II types were taken from metadata supplied by the sample provider and were not determined by assay-based typing. The repertoires were made available in a free public database intended to serve as a resource for research on the immune response to SARS-CoV-2. Sample metadata almost always included a de-identified subject ID, COVID-19 status, age in years and sex. Deeply sampled blood TCRbeta repertoires from subjects exposed to, actively infected with, or recovered from COVID-19 were included in the dataset.

TCRbeta CDR3 regions were amplified from genomic DNA by means of the immunoSEQ Assay, a bias-controlled multiplex PCR. The authors' analysis ran thus. The number of nucleated cells in each sample was estimated from the amplification of reference gene primers within the assay. To quantify the absolute abundance of each unique TCRbeta CDR3 rearrangement, sequence reads were collapsed and filtered. For each sample, productive Simpson clonality was calculated as the square root of Simpson's diversity index across productive rearrangements. Entries here come from immuneACCESS through TCRdb and include only in-frame sequences with V and J called. Some clones fail to appear in such tables; in the studies checked, an unresolved V gene covers under half of the shortfall, and the cause of the remainder is unknown. Clone size and V and J calls were adopted from that table, with D and trimming inferred from the DNA. This sample holds approximately 51,000 clones; roughly 87% were observed only once. The top ten clones comprise under 8.5% of the sample.

Each collaborating institution followed its own protocols to collect whole blood in K2EDTA tubes. Collaborator samples were shipped for TCRbeta analysis as frozen whole blood, isolated PBMCs, or DNA extracted from either sample type. On the study overall, not on this receptor specifically: The amount of clinical and demographic metadata varied by source and participant and was provided uncurated.

Trimming accounts for 4 bases at V and 3 bases at J, while the number of junction bases matched to no gene is 11. CDR1 LNHDA and CDR2 SQIVND were looked up in the germline V gene (reference sequence). Including cysteine and phenylalanine, the CDR3 has 16 amino acids. Only the CDR3 DNA is retained, 48 bases long and in frame from the first base. The chain joins TRBV19 to TRBJ1-2; TRBD1 matches 7 bases in the middle. The specimen sequenced was peripheral blood. The receptor was derived from a man aged 45 to 65 with active COVID-19. CDR3 loop: CASSTVKQGQHYGYTF. The sequence in DNA is TGTGCCAGTAGTACCGTTAAACAGGGGCAGCACTATGGCTACACCTTC.